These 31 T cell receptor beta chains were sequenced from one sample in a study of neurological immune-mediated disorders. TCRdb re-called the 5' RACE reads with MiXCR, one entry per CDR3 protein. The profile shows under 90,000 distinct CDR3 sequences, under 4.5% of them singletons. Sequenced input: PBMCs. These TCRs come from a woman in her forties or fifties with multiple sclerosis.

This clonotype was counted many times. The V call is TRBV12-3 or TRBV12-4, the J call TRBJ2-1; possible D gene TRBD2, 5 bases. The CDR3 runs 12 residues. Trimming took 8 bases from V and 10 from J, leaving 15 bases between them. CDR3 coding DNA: TGTGCCAGCGGGGTCCGCACGGGGGAGCAGTTCTTC. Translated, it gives CASGVRTGEQFF.

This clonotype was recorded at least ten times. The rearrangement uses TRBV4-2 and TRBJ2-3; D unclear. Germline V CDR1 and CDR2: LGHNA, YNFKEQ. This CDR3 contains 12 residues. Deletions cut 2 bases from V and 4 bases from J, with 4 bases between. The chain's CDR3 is CASSQSSDTQYF. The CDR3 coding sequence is TGTGCCAGCAGCCAAAGTTCAGATACGCAGTATTTT.

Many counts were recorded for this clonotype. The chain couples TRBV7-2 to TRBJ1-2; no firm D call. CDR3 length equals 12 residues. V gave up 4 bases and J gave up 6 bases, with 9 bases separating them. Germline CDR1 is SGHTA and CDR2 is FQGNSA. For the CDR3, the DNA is TGTGCCAGCAGCTCCCCTCCAAATGGCTACACCTTC. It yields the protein CASSSPPNGYTF.

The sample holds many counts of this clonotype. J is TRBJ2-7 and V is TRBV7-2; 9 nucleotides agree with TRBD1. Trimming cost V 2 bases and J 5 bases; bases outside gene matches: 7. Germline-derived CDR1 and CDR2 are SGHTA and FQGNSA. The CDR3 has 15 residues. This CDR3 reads CASSLQGQGLDEQYF. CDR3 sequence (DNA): TGTGCCAGCAGCTTACAAGGACAGGGGCTCGACGAGCAGTACTTC.

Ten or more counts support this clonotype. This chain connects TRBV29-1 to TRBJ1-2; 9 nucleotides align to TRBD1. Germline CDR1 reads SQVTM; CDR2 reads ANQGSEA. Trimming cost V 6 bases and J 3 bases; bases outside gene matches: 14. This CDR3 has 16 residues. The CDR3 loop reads CSVSNLQGARYYGYTF. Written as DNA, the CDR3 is TGCAGCGTCTCGAACTTACAGGGGGCGCGATACTATGGCTACACCTTC.

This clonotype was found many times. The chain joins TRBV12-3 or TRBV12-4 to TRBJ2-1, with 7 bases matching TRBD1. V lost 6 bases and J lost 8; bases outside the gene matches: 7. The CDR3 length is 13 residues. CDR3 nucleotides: TGTGCCAGCAGCATCGGGACAGTCCATGAGCAGTTCTTC. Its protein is CASSIGTVHEQFF.

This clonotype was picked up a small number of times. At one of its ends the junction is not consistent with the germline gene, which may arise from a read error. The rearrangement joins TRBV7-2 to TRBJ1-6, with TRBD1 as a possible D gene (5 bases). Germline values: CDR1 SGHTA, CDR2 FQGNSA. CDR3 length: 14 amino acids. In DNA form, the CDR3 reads TGTGCCAGCAGCCCCGGGACTAATAATTCAACCCTCAACTTT. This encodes CASSPGTNNSTLNF.

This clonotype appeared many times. The CDR3 sequence is CATSQPSGGWRAFF. CDR3 DNA sequence: TGTGCCACCAGCCAACCCAGCGGGGGGTGGCGGGCTTTCTTT. The chain joins TRBV15 to TRBJ1-1, with a possible D match to TRBD1 (5 bases). This CDR3 contains 14 residues. Trimming pared 5 bases from V and 11 bases from J, leaving 21 bases between. Germline V gene lookup returns CDR1 LNHNV and CDR2 YYDKDF (reference sequence).

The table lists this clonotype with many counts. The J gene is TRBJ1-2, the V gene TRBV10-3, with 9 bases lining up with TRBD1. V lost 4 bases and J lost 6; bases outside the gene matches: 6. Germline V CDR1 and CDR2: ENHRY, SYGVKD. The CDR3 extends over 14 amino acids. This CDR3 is CAISGRQGEDGYTF. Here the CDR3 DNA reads TGTGCCATCAGTGGGAGACAGGGGGAGGATGGCTACACCTTC.

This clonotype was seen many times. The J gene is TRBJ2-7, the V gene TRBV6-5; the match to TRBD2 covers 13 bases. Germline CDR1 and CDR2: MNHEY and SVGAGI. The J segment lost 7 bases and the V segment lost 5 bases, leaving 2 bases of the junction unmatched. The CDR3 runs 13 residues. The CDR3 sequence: CASSTGLAGEQYF. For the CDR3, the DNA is TGTGCCAGCAGTACGGGACTAGCGGGGGAGCAGTACTTC.

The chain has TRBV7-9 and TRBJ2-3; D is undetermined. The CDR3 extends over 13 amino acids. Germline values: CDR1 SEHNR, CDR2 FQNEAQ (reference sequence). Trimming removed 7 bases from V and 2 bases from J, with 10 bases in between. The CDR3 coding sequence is TGTGCCAGCACCGACTTATCCACAGATACGCAGTATTTT. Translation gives CASTDLSTDTQYF.

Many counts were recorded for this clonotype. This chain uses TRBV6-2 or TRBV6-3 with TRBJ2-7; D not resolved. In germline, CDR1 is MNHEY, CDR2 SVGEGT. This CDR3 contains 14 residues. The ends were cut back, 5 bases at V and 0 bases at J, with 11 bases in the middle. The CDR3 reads CASSTRHNSYEQYF. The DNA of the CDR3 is TGTGCCAGCAGTACCCGACACAACTCCTACGAGCAGTACTTC.

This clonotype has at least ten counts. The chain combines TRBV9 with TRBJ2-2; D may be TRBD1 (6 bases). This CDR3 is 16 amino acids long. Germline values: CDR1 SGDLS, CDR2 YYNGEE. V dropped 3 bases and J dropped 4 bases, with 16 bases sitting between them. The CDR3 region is CASSGEPGHSTGELFF. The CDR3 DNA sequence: TGTGCCAGCAGCGGCGAACCGGGACACTCCACCGGGGAGCTGTTTTTT.

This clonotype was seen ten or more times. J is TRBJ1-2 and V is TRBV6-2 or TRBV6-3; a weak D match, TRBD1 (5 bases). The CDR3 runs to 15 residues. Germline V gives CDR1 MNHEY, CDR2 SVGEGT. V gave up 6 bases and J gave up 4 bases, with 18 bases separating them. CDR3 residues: CASSRGTGRVYGYTF. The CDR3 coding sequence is TGTGCCAGCAGCCGAGGGACCGGTCGTGTCTATGGCTACACCTTC.

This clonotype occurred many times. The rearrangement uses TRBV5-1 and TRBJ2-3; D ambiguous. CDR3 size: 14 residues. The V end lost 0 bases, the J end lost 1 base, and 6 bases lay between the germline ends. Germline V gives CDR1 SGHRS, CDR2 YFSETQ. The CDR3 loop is CASSLVAGTDTQYF. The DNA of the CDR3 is TGCGCCAGCAGCTTGGTGGCGGGCACAGATACGCAGTATTTT. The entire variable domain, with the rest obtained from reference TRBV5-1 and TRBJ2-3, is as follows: KAGVTQTPRYLIKTRGQQVTLSCSPISGHRSVSWYQQTPGQGLQFLFEYFSETQRNKGNFPGRFSGRQFSNSRSEMNVSTLELGDSALYLCASSLVAGTDTQYFGPGTRLTVL.

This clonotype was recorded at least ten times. The CDR3 is CSARDYTYQETQYF. The CDR3 bases are TGCAGTGCTAGAGATTACACGTACCAAGAGACCCAGTACTTC. The chain is built from TRBV20-1 and TRBJ2-5; D uncertain. V lost 0 bases to trimming and J lost 0 bases, with 8 bases between them. The germline CDR1 and CDR2 sequences are DFQATT and SNEGSKA (reference sequence). The CDR3 has 14 residues.

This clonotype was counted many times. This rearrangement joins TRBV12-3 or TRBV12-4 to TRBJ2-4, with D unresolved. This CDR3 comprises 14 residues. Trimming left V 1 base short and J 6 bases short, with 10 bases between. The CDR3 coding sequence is TGTGCCAGCAGTTTAGTCGGAAGATCAAACATTCAGTACTTC. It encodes CASSLVGRSNIQYF.

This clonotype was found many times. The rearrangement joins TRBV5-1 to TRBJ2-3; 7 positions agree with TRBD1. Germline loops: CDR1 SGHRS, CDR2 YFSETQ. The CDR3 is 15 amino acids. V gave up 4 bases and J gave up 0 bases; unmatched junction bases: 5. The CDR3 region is CASSPGTVSTDTQYF. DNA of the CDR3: TGCGCCAGCAGCCCCGGGACAGTAAGCACAGATACGCAGTATTTT.

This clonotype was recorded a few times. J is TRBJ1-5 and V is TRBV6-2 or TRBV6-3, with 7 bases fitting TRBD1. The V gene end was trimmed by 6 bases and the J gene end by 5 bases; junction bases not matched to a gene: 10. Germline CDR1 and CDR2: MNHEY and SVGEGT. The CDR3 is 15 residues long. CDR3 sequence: CASRPTGKGDQPQHF. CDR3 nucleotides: TGTGCCAGCAGACCGACAGGGAAAGGAGATCAGCCCCAGCATTTT.

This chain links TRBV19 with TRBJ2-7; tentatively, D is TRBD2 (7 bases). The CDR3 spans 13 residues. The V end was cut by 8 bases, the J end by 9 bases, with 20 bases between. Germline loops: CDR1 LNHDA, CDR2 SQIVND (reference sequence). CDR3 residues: CASGRGGPWGQYF. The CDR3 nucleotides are TGTGCCAGTGGGCGCGGGGGCCCCTGGGGGCAGTACTTC. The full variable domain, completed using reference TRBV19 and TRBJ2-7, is DGGITQSPKYLFRKEGQNVTLSCEQNLNHDAMYWYRQDPGQGLRLIYYSQIVNDFQKGDIAEGYSVSREKKESFPLTVTSAQKNPTAFYLCASGRGGPWGQYFGPGTRLTVT.

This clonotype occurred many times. As DNA, the CDR3 is TGTGCCAGCAGCTTGGTGGTGACAGGAGAGACCCAGTACTTC. Amino acid sequence: CASSLVVTGETQYF. The genes are TRBV5-4 and TRBJ2-5; maybe TRBD1 (6 bases). CDR1 is SGHNT and CDR2 is YYREEE in the germline V gene (reference sequence). The CDR3 has 14 amino acids. V lost 0 bases and J lost 4, with 10 bases in between.

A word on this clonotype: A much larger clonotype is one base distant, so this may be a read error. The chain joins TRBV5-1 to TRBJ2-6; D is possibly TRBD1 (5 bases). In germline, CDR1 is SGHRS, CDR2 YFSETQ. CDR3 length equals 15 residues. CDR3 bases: TGCGCCAGCAGCTTGGAACTCTCTGGGGCCAAAGTCCTGACTTTC. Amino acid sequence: CASSLELSGAKVLTF.

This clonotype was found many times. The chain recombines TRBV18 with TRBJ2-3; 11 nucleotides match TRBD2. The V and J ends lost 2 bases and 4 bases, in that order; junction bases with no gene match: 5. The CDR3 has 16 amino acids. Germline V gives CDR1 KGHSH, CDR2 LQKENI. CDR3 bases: TGTGCCAGCTCACCAAGGTCGACTAGCGGGGCAGATACGCAGTATTTT. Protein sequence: CASSPRSTSGADTQYF.

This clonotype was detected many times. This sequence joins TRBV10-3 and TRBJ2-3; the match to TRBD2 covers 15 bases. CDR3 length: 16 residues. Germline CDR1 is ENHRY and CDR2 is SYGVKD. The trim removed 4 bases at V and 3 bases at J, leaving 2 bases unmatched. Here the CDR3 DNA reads TGTGCCATCAGTGGGACTAGCGGGGGGGCAACAGATACGCAGTATTTT. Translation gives CAISGTSGGATDTQYF.

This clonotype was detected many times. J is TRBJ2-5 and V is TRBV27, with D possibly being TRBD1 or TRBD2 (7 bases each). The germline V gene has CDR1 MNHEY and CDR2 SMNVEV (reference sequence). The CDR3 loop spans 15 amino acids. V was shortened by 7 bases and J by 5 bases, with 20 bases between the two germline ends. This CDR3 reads CASTSRGGRKETQYF. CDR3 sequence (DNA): TGTGCCAGCACAAGCAGGGGGGGGCGCAAGGAGACCCAGTACTTC.

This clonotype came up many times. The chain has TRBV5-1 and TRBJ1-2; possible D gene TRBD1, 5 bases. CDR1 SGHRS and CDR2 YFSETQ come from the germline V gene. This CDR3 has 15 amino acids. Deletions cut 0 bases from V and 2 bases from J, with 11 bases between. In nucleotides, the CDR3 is TGCGCCAGCAGCTTGGTAGCAGGGAGGAACTATGGCTACACCTTC. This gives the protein CASSLVAGRNYGYTF.

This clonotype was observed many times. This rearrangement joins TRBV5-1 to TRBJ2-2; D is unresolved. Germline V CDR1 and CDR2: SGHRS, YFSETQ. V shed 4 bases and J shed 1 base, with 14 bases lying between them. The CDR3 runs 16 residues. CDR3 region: CASSPDRARNTGELFF. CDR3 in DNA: TGCGCCAGCAGCCCGGACCGGGCTAGGAACACCGGGGAGCTGTTTTTT.

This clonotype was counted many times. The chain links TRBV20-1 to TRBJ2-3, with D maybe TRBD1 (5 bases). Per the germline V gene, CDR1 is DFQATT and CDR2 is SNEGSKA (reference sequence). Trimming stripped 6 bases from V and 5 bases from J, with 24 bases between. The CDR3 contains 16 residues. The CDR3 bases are TGCAGTGCCGGATTAAAGGTGGGGCGTGGTCGAGATACGCAGTATTTT. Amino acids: CSAGLKVGRGRDTQYF.

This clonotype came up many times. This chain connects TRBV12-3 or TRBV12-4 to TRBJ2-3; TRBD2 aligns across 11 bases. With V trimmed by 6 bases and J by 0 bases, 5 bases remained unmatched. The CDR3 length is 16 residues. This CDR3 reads CASSLAGGSSTDTQYF. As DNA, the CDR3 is TGTGCCAGCAGCCTAGCGGGGGGTTCTAGCACAGATACGCAGTATTTT.

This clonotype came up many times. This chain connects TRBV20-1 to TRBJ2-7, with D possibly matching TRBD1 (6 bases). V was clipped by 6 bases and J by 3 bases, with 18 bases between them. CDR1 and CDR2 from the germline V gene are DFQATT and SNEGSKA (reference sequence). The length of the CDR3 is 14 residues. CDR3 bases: TGCAGTGCGGGACCGGGACATCCCCTCTACGAGCAGTACTTC. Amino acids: CSAGPGHPLYEQYF.

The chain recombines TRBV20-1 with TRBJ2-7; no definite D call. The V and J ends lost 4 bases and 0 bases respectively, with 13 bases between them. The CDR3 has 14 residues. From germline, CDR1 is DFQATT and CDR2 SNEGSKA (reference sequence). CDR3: CSATKNSGSYEQYF. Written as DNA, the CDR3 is TGCAGTGCTACAAAAAATTCCGGCTCCTACGAGCAGTACTTC.